This T cell receptor beta chain emerged from a study of blood T cell repertoires in COVID-19. About the study: T cells, B-cell-depleted T cells, or PBMCs supplied cDNA or gDNA.

TCRdb's copy holds only in-frame clones and misses some; the assay was immunoSEQ multiplex PCR. Among 85,000 to 100,000 clones, around nine tenths were seen once, and the ten largest hold around 1.9%. V lost 4 bases, J lost 4 bases, and 12 bases stayed unmatched. The CDR3 covers 16 residues. The germline V gene encodes CDR1 SGHTA and CDR2 FQGNSA. This clone was seen just once. Sequencing was performed on peripheral blood. The origin of this receptor is a man between 50 and 59 years old with COVID-19, enrolled during active disease. V and J are TRBV7-2 and TRBJ1-1, with 7 nucleotides matching TRBD1. This CDR3 reads CASSSGTVAAGTEAFF. The CDR3 DNA reads TGTGCCAGCAGCTCCGGGACAGTCGCTGCTGGCACTGAAGCTTTCTTT.